This T cell receptor (beta chain) was obtained from a study of shared clonotypes between healthy human individuals. Whole-study context: Per donor, three plates held CD4 naive cells, three held CD4 memory, two held CD8 naive and one held CD8 memory.

Comments on this clone: Its target is unknown.

Whole-study findings and limits: Researchers sampled only blood; tissue repertoires likely differ. Larger estimated richness was generally recorded for naive subsets relative to memory subsets.

The CDR3 extends over 11 amino acids. Trimming stripped 0 bases from V and 11 bases from J, with 8 bases between. Germline CDR1 is SGHNT and CDR2 is YYREEE (reference sequence). The authors' processing: ImmunoSEQ supplied junction-only sequences lacking quality scores, so filtering was different. The repertoire was sequenced with immunoSEQ multiplex PCR; TCRdb's copy has only in-frame clones and lacks some. V and J calls plus clone size are reproduced from that table; the DNA served to infer D and trimming. The table lists over a million clones, 78% of them singletons. The specimen sequenced was memory CD4+ T cells from PBMCs. Subset given: CD45RA-negative fraction. The rearrangement links TRBV5-4 to TRBJ2-5; perhaps TRBD2 as D (5 bases). The receptor comes from a man younger than 30 in good health. Some clones in this sample may be carry-over from other donors' samples. The CDR3 bases are TGTGCCAGCAGCTTGGAGGGAGCTCAGTACTTC. Translated: CASSLEGAQYF.